The clone carrying this TCR beta chain appeared once. The antigen is unknown. Only in-frame clones appear in the TCRdb table, and some are missing; sequencing was by immunoSEQ multiplex PCR. The data contain about 42,000 clones, approximately 83% of them seen just once; the ten biggest clones take up 20% to 25%. This sample was taken from a study of lymphopenia after photon versus proton radiotherapy. Study findings and constraints: Only patients who died were analyzed for survival; proton advantage is unproven. After the lymphocyte nadir, photon-treated repertoires showed oligoclonal expansion, especially of CD8+ Temra cells. Larger post-nadir TCR diversity loss correlated inversely with survival in deceased patients. Proton therapy kept repertoires fairly stable, unlike photons, which gained effector/memory cells.

Trimming pared 5 bases from V and 12 bases from J, leaving 19 bases between. Germline CDR1 is MDHEN and CDR2 is SYDVKM. The CDR3 runs 14 residues. The sample was peripheral blood, taken from a patient treated with proton-based radiotherapy. V usage is TRBV28 and J usage is TRBJ1-4, with D hard to call. This receptor was identified in a woman in her seventies with pancreatic cancer. The chain's CDR3 is CASSHGRVRKELFF. The CDR3 nucleotides read TGTGCCAGCAGTCACGGACGGGTTAGAAAGGAACTGTTTTTT. Full variable domain (remainder filled in from reference TRBV28 and TRBJ1-4): DVKVTQSSRYLVKRTGEKVFLECVQDMDHENMFWYRQDPGLGLRLIYFSYDVKMKEKGDIPEGYSVSREKKERFSLILESASTNQTSMYLCASSHGRVRKELFFGSGTQLSVL.